Included here is one TCR beta chain sequence, with context. The antigen is undetermined. The data derive from a study of long-term antiretroviral therapy in people with HIV. Study-level findings and limits: Pre-ART-expanded clones dominated the repertoire at all time points. Post-ART diversity increased but stayed below transplant donor controls.

Trimming cost V 0 bases and J 0 bases, with 4 bases left between them. Germline V gene sequence: CDR1 SGHVS, CDR2 FQNEAQ. This CDR3 has 14 residues. Survey level was the resolution at which the v3.0 immunoSEQ assay ran. Using immunoSEQ multiplex PCR, the repertoire was profiled, and TCRdb retains in-frame clones only, with some absent. The table includes 20,000 to 25,000 clones, around 85% detected once. This rearrangement joins TRBV7-8 to TRBJ2-3; no definite D call. The clonotype originates from a middle-aged man with HIV. The sequenced sample was unsorted PBMCs, obtained 1.6 years after starting antiretroviral therapy. CDR3 sequence: CASSLAGSTDTQYF. CDR3 nucleotides: TGTGCCAGCAGCTTAGCTGGTAGCACAGATACGCAGTATTTT.